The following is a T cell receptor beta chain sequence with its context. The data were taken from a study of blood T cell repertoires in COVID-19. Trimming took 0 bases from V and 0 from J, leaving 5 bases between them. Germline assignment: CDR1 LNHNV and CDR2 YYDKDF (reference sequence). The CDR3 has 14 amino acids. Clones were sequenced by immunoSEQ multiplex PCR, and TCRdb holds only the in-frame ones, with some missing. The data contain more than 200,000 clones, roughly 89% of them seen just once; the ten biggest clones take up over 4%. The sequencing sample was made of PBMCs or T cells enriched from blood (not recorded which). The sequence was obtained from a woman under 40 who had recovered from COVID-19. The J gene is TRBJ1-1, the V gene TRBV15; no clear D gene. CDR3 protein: CATSRERVNTEAFF. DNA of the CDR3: TGTGCCACCAGCAGAGAGCGGGTGAACACTGAAGCTTTCTTT.